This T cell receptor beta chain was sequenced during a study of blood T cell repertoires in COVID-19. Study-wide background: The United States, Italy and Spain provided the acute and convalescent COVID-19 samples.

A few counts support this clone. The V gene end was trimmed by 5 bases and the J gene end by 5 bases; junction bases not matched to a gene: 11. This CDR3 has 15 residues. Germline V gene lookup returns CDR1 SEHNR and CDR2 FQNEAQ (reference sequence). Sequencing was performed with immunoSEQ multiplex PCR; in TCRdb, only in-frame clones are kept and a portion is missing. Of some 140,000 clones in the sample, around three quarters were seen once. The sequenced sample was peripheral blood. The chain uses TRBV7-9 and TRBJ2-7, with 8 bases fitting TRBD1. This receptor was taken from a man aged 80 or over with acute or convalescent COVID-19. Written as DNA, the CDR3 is TGTGCCAGCAGCCGCGACAGGGGAGGTTTGGACGAGCAGTACTTC. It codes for CASSRDRGGLDEQYF.